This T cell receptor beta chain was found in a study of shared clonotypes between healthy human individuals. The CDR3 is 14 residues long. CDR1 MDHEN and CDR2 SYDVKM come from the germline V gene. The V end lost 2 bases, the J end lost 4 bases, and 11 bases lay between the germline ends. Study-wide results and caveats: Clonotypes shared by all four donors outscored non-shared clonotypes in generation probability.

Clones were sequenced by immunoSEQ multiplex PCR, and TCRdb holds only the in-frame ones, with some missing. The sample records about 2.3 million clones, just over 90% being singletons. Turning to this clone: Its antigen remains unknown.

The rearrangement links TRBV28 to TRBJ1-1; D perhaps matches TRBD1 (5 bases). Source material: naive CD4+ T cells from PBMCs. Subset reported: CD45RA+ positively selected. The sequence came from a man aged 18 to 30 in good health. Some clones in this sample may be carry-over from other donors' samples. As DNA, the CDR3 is TGTGCCAGCAGTTTAACGTTAGGGGTCACTGAAGCTTTCTTT. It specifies CASSLTLGVTEAFF. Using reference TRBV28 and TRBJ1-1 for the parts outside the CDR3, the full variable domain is DVKVTQSSRYLVKRTGEKVFLECVQDMDHENMFWYRQDPGLGLRLIYFSYDVKMKEKGDIPEGYSVSREKKERFSLILESASTNQTSMYLCASSLTLGVTEAFFGQGTRLTVV.